The clone carrying this TCR beta chain was detected ten times or more. Its antigen is as yet unknown. TCRdb ran MiXCR on the 5' RACE reads and lists one entry per CDR3 protein. Here the sample spans approximately 66,000 distinct CDR3 sequences, around 12% being singletons. Germline V gene lookup returns CDR1 SQVTM and CDR2 ANQGSEA. J lost 6 bases, V lost 4 bases, and 6 bases had no gene match. This CDR3 spans 14 amino acids. This sample is drawn from a study of early T cells in non-severe SARS-CoV-2 infection. For the study at large: Sequencing was performed on bulk RNA from unsorted whole blood, leaving chains unpaired. General study findings and limits: Database matching using VDJdb favored anti-spike CD8 responses, with private and CD4 specificities left missing.

This clonotype was sampled from an adult who was a healthcare worker with PCR-confirmed SARS-CoV-2 infection or an uninfected control (not recorded which). Sequenced material: whole blood. The chain recombines TRBV29-1 with TRBJ1-6, with TRBD1 matching 7 bases. CDR3 residues: CSVAETGLNSPLHF. The CDR3 nucleotides read TGCAGCGTTGCCGAGACAGGGCTTAATTCACCCCTCCACTTT.